This T cell receptor (beta chain) was recovered during a study of blood T cell repertoires in COVID-19 (dated by TCRdb to about 2020). General notes on the study: Samples covering the acute and convalescent phases of COVID-19 were provided by collaborators in the United States, Italy and Spain. The material from the prospective study consisted of cDNA or gDNA derived from T cells, B-cell-depleted T cells, or PBMCs. Sample metadata almost always included a de-identified subject ID, COVID-19 status, age in years and sex. Where available, HLA class I and class II types were taken from metadata supplied by the sample provider and were not determined by assay-based typing. The samples were drawn from the first 160 participants of the ongoing ImmuneRACE study and from 950 to 1,500 subjects provided by 6 global collaborators. Deeply sampled blood TCRbeta repertoires from subjects exposed to, actively infected with, or recovered from COVID-19 were included in the dataset. The repertoires were made available in a free public database intended to serve as a resource for research on the immune response to SARS-CoV-2.

The immunoSEQ Assay, a bias-controlled multiplex PCR, was used to amplify TCRbeta CDR3 regions from genomic DNA. The paper's data handling went like this. The number of nucleated cells in each sample was estimated by amplification of reference gene primers within the assay. To quantify the absolute abundance of each unique TCRbeta CDR3 rearrangement, sequence reads were collapsed and filtered. Productive Simpson clonality was computed per sample as the square root of Simpson's diversity index over productive rearrangements. What TCRdb holds here is the immuneACCESS table cut down to in-frame rearrangements. Part of the clones is not present; checked against another copy, under half of the missing clones reflect an unresolved V gene, and the others are unexplained. That table is the source of V, J and clone size, and D and trimming were worked out from the DNA. This sample lists about 190,000 clones; 89% were detected once. The top ten clonotypes cover 5.5% to 7.5% of the sample.

Points the paper makes about the study in general: Clinical and demographic metadata were provided uncurated, with the amount varying by source and participant.

Remarks on this clone: What this receptor recognizes is not known. The input lacks base qualities; no much larger clone sits a single base away.

The collaborating institutions used their own protocols to collect whole blood in K2EDTA tubes. For TCRbeta analysis, collaborators shipped samples in one of three forms: frozen whole blood, isolated PBMCs, or DNA extracted from either of those sample types. CDR1 LGHDT and CDR2 YNNKEL are derived from the germline V gene (reference sequence). Reading from cysteine to phenylalanine, the CDR3 counts 15 amino acids. Only the CDR3 part of the read is kept: 45 bases, read in frame from the first base. Ends trimmed: V by 4 bases, J by 0 bases; bases unmatched to a gene: 5. What was sequenced was peripheral blood. The chain employs TRBV3-1 (or the pseudogene TRBV3-2) and TRBJ1-2, with 7 junctional bases fitting TRBD1. The receptor was derived from a middle-aged man with acute or convalescent COVID-19. CDR3 protein: CASSLSGTANYGYTF. The nucleotides read TGTGCCAGCAGCCTTTCTGGGACAGCTAACTATGGCTACACCTTC.